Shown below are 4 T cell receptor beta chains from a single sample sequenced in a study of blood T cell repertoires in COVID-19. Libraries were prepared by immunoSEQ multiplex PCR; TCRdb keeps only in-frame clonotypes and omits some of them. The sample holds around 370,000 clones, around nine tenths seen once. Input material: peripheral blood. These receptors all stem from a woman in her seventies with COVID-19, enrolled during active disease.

The CDR3 DNA is TGCGCCAGCAGTCGGGACTTCGGCTCTGGGGCCAACGTCCTGACTTTC. This codes for CASSRDFGSGANVLTF. V gene TRBV4-3 combines with J gene TRBJ2-6; D possibly corresponds to TRBD2 (6 bases). Germline lookup yields CDR1 LGHNA and CDR2 YSLEER. Trimming took 6 bases from V and 0 from J, leaving 12 bases between them. This CDR3 is built from 16 residues.

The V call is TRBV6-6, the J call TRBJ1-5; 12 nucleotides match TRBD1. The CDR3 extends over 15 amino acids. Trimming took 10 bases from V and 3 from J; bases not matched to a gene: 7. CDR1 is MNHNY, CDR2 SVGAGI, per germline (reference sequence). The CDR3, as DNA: TGTGCCACCAGGGACAGGGGGCTCTCCAATCAGCCCCAGCATTTT. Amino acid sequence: CATRDRGLSNQPQHF.

The CDR3 nucleotides read TGTGCCAGTACGACAGGGGCGGTGTTTAGGAGTGAAAAACTGTTTTTT. Amino acids: CASTTGAVFRSEKLFF. The rearrangement uses TRBV19 and TRBJ1-4; 8 bases are a match to TRBD1. The V gene's germline CDR1 is LNHDA and CDR2 SQIVND (reference sequence). The CDR3 spans 16 residues. The V gene end was trimmed by 7 bases and the J gene end by 7 bases; junction bases not matched to a gene: 14.

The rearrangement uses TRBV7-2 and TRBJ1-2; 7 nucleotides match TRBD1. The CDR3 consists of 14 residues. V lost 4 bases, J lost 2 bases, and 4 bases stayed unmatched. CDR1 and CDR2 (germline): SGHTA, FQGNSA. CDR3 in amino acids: CASSSRQGNYGYTF. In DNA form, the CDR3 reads TGTGCCAGCAGCTCGCGACAGGGAAACTATGGCTACACCTTC.